The T cell receptor (beta chain) under discussion was sequenced for a study of blood T cell repertoires in COVID-19. As for the study in general: Sources were T cells, B-cell-depleted T cells, or PBMCs; the material itself was cDNA or gDNA.

CDR3 length: 14 residues. V lost 6 bases, J lost 0 bases, and 10 bases lay in between. CDR1 and CDR2 from the germline V gene are MRHNA and SNTAGT. Profiled with immunoSEQ multiplex PCR; TCRdb holds only in-frame clones, not every one. In the table there are 150,000 to 200,000 clones, about 86% of which are singletons. Sequencing was done on a sample of peripheral blood. This sequence was found in a woman in her 70s with COVID-19, enrolled during active disease. V usage is TRBV6-4 and J usage is TRBJ2-3; D unresolved. The CDR3 DNA sequence: TGTGCCAGCAGGCCGACACTTAGCACAGATACGCAGTATTTT. Encoded protein: CASRPTLSTDTQYF.